This T cell receptor (beta chain) was sequenced in a study of glioma-infiltrating T cells after dendritic cell vaccination. Primers: 60 V beta forward and 13 J beta reverse. The data were produced by immunoSEQ multiplex PCR, yet TCRdb's version contains in-frame clones alone and is incomplete. The table shows 65,000 to 90,000 clones, with 82% occurring only once. The starting material was blood, obtained before dendritic cell vaccination. The receptor was isolated from a human donor with glioblastoma.

CDR3 DNA sequence: TGTGCCAGCTCACCACTGGCACAGACCAATAATGAAAAACTGTTTTTT. It translates to CASSPLAQTNNEKLFF. This chain connects TRBV18 to TRBJ1-4; D remains ambiguous. Germline V gene sequence: CDR1 KGHSH, CDR2 LQKENI. The CDR3 extends over 16 amino acids. V lost 1 base, J lost 4 bases, and 13 bases lay in between. The full variable domain, with the rest looked up from reference TRBV18 and TRBJ1-4, is NAGVMQNPRHLVRRRGQEARLRCSPMKGHSHVYWYRQLPEEGLKFMVYLQKENIIDESGMPKERFSAEFPKEGPSILRIQQVVRGDSAAYFCASSPLAQTNNEKLFFGSGTQLSVL.